Following are 10 T cell receptor beta chains from one sample sequenced in a study of T cells after yellow fever vaccination. TCRdb re-derived calls from the 5' RACE reads in MiXCR, one entry per CDR3 protein. The repertoire holds about 400,000 distinct CDR3 sequences, approximately 10% seen once, with roughly 18% in the top ten. Sequenced here: PBMCs, sampled on the day of the first yellow fever vaccination. The source is a man younger than 30 who received the YFV17D yellow fever vaccine.

This clonotype was counted once. The V gene is TRBV6-2 or TRBV6-3, the J gene TRBJ2-3; tentative D call: TRBD2 (6 bases). CDR3 length: 14 residues. V dropped 6 bases and J dropped 4 bases, with 14 bases sitting between them. Germline CDR1 MNHEY, CDR2 SVGEGT. In DNA form, the CDR3 reads TGTGCCAGCAGCAGACTAGTAAAATCAGATACGCAGTATTTT. Its protein product is CASSRLVKSDTQYF.

This clonotype was recorded many times. The gene calls are TRBV7-2 and TRBJ1-3; D is undetermined. CDR3 size: 15 residues. The germline V gene has CDR1 SGHTA and CDR2 FQGNSA. V lost 2 bases and J lost 8, with 16 bases in between. The CDR3 sequence: CASSLFLGVVDTIYF. The CDR3 DNA reads TGTGCCAGCAGCTTATTCCTTGGGGTGGTGGACACCATATATTTT.

This clonotype showed up just a few times. The J gene is TRBJ2-1, the V gene TRBV28; D not certain. This CDR3 is built from 15 residues. From germline, CDR1 is MDHEN and CDR2 SYDVKM. The germline V and J ends were trimmed by 6 bases and 5 bases, with 17 bases remaining between them. In DNA form, the CDR3 reads TGTGCCAGCAGAACGATTAGGTCCCTTGACAATGAGCAGTTCTTC. This gives the protein CASRTIRSLDNEQFF.

This clonotype was observed a few times. The J gene is TRBJ2-1, the V gene TRBV12-3 or TRBV12-4; D might be TRBD2 (5 bases). The CDR3 contains 15 residues. Trimming took off 5 bases at V and 4 bases at J, with 15 bases between the two ends. CDR3: CASSRDGRTYNEQFF. In DNA, the CDR3 is TGTGCCAGCAGTCGAGATGGGCGGACTTACAATGAGCAGTTCTTC.

This clonotype has a handful of counts. The V gene is TRBV20-1, the J gene TRBJ2-2, with 9 bases identical to TRBD1. The ends lost 3 bases at V and 4 bases at J; junction bases unmatched: 6. The CDR3 extends over 15 amino acids. The germline V gene has CDR1 DFQATT and CDR2 SNEGSKA (reference sequence). The CDR3 coding sequence is TGCAGTGCTAGTCGACAGGGGGGACTCACCGGGGAGCTGTTTTTT. Protein sequence: CSASRQGGLTGELFF.

This clonotype was recorded a few times. The genes are TRBV7-3 and TRBJ2-3; no clear D gene. The germline V gene has CDR1 SGHTA and CDR2 FQGTGA. The CDR3 length is 16 residues. V lost 5 bases and J lost 1, with 16 bases in between. Here the CDR3 DNA reads TGTGCCAGCAGCCCTTATGGAGCCGCAGGCACAGATACGCAGTATTTT. This encodes CASSPYGAAGTDTQYF.

This clonotype was picked up a small number of times. The chain links TRBV5-4 to TRBJ2-3; D is ambiguous. The CDR3 is 14 residues long. Germline values: CDR1 SGHNT, CDR2 YYREEE (reference sequence). Trimming removed 5 bases from V and 0 bases from J, with 10 bases in between. CDR3 DNA sequence: TGTGCCAGCAGAGTACAGTCTAGCACAGATACGCAGTATTTT. As protein: CASRVQSSTDTQYF.

The table lists this clonotype with many counts. V and J are TRBV28 and TRBJ1-4; possible D gene TRBD1, 5 bases. Trimming removed 6 bases from V and 7 bases from J, with 12 bases in between. The germline V gene has CDR1 MDHEN and CDR2 SYDVKM. This CDR3 spans 13 amino acids. CDR3 DNA: TGTGCCAGCAGCCCCCGGGGCGTTGAAAAACTGTTTTTT. This sequence encodes CASSPRGVEKLFF.

This clonotype was seen at least ten times. V usage is TRBV5-1 and J usage is TRBJ2-7; tentative D call: TRBD2 (5 bases). Germline CDR1 SGHRS, CDR2 YFSETQ. This CDR3 has 14 amino acids. V lost 0 bases and J lost 2, with 9 bases in between. Here the CDR3 DNA reads TGCGCCAGCAGCTTGGCCGGGGAGCCCTACGAGCAGTACTTC. Residues: CASSLAGEPYEQYF. Using reference TRBV5-1 and TRBJ2-7 for the parts outside the CDR3, the full variable domain is KAGVTQTPRYLIKTRGQQVTLSCSPISGHRSVSWYQQTPGQGLQFLFEYFSETQRNKGNFPGRFSGRQFSNSRSEMNVSTLELGDSALYLCASSLAGEPYEQYFGPGTRLTVT.

CDR3 sequence (DNA): TGCGCCAGCAGCTGGCCGAAAAAGGGGGGGAAGAACACTGAAGCTTTCTTT. Encoded protein: CASSWPKKGGKNTEAFF. The chain carries TRBV5-1 and TRBJ1-1; tentative D call: TRBD1 (6 bases). Germline V CDR1 and CDR2: SGHRS, YFSETQ. The CDR3 runs to 17 residues. V lost 3 bases and J 1 base, leaving 19 bases between the germline ends.